This T cell receptor beta chain comes out of a study of blood T cell repertoires in COVID-19. Study-level information: Both acute and convalescent COVID-19 samples were obtained from the United States, Italy and Spain.

Germline assignment: CDR1 MRHNA and CDR2 SNTAGT. The CDR3 is 15 amino acids. Germline trimming cut 7 bases from V and 2 bases from J; bases unmatched to any gene: 5. Per the original data handling: Nucleated cell counts were estimated from reference gene primer amplification. The data were produced by immunoSEQ multiplex PCR, yet TCRdb's version contains in-frame clones alone and is incomplete. That table is the source of V, J and clone size, and D and trimming were worked out from the DNA. This sample yields 150,000 to 200,000 clones, of which about 87% are seen a single time; about 26% belongs to the top ten.

This receptor was identified in a man in his fifties or sixties with acute or convalescent COVID-19. The rearrangement uses TRBV6-4 and TRBJ1-3; 10 bases agree with TRBD1. Sequencing input: peripheral blood. CDR3 sequence (DNA): TGTGCCAGCAATAGCGACAGGGGGCCTGGAAACACCATATATTTT. Encoded protein: CASNSDRGPGNTIYF.